The 4 T cell receptor beta chains below all came from one sample that was sequenced in a study of beta chain features in type 1 diabetes. As every portion of the isolated RNA was reverse transcribed, the sequencing read expressed TCRB transcripts. Sequencing used immunoSEQ multiplex PCR; TCRdb keeps in-frame clones, though not all of them. This table holds 300,000 or so clones, around 7.6% found once. Specimen: central memory CD4+ T cells from blood. The source of these receptors is a woman aged 18-29 years in good health.

This clone was detected a few times. The sample contains more than one DNA sequence encoding this CDR3. V is TRBV5-4 and J is TRBJ2-2; D not certain. The germline V and J ends were trimmed by 3 bases and 2 bases, with 8 bases remaining between them. This CDR3 is 14 amino acids long. Germline V gives CDR1 SGHNT, CDR2 YYREEE (reference sequence). CDR3 region: CASSSDPNTGELFF. The CDR3 coding sequence is TGTGCCAGCAGCTCGGACCCTAACACCGGGGAGCTGTTTTTT. Full variable domain (outside the CDR3, taken from reference TRBV5-4 and TRBJ2-2): ETGVTQSPTHLIKTRGQQVTLRCSSQSGHNTVSWYQQALGQGPQFIFQYYREEENGRGNFPPRFSGLQFPNYSSELNVNALELDDSALYLCASSSDPNTGELFFGEGSRLTVL.

The CDR3, as DNA: TGCAGCGTTGCTTTGTCGGTTTCGGACAATACCGGGACGAGGAGGTACGAGCAGTACTTC. Residues: CSVALSVSDNTGTRRYEQYF. The genes are TRBV29-1 and TRBJ2-7; D is perhaps TRBD1 or TRBD2 (5 bases each). The CDR3 runs to 20 residues. Germline CDR1 is SQVTM and CDR2 is ANQGSEA. With 4 bases removed from V and 4 bases from J, the gap between germline ends came to 35 bases.

This clone appeared a few times. This chain connects TRBV15 to TRBJ2-5, with 7 bases lining up with TRBD1. J gave up 2 bases and V 0 bases, and 6 bases lay outside the gene matches. CDR3 length: 16 residues. Germline assignment: CDR1 LNHNV and CDR2 YYDKDF (reference sequence). The CDR3 region has the DNA TGTGCCACCAGCAGAGATCCTTGGGACAGTCAAGAGACCCAGTACTTC. Protein product: CATSRDPWDSQETQYF.

The chain links TRBV27 to TRBJ2-5, with 7 bases identical to TRBD2. The CDR3 has 13 residues. Germline CDR1 MNHEY, CDR2 SMNVEV (reference sequence). J gave up 5 bases and V 3 bases, and 3 bases lay outside the gene matches. The CDR3 sequence is CASSFVGGETQYF. CDR3 DNA: TGTGCCAGCAGTTTCGTGGGGGGGGAGACCCAGTACTTC.